The source of this T cell receptor beta chain is a study of identical twins. About this clonotype: Its specificity is unknown.

From the 5' RACE reads, TCRdb called clonotypes with MiXCR, one entry per CDR3 protein. In the table there are 1.5 million to 2 million distinct CDR3 sequences, 25% to 35% of which are singletons. Per germline, CDR1 MNHEY and CDR2 SVGAGI. The CDR3 extends over 12 amino acids. Whole-study results and caveats: Cross-sectional statistics underpinned the conclusions; the same donors were not followed. Among beta out-of-frame sequences, excess sharing between twins appeared weaker.

Sequenced sample: cord blood. This clonotype originated in a newborn girl in good health. The chain joins TRBV6-5 to TRBJ1-4, with D hard to call. DNA for the CDR3: TGTGCTAGTTCCGCCCCGGGAGAAAAACTGTTTTTT. It is translated as CASSAPGEKLFF.